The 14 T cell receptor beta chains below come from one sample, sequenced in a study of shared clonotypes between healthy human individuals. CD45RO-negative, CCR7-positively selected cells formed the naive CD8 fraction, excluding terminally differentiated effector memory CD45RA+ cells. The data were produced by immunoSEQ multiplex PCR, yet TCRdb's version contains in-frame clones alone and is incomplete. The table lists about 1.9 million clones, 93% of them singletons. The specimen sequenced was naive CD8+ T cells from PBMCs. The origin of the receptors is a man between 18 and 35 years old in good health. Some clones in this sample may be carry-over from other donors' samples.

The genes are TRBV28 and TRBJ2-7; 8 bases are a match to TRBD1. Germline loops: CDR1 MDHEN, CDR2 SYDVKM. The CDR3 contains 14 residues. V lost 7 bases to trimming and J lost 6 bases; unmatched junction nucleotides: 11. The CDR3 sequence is CASTRTGSGLEQYF. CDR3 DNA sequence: TGTGCCAGCACCCGGACAGGGAGTGGCCTCGAGCAGTACTTC.

The CDR3 here is CATRQAYEQYF. DNA for the CDR3: TGTGCCACCCGACAGGCCTACGAGCAGTACTTC. V and J are TRBV6-1 and TRBJ2-7, with a tentative D call TRBD1 (6 bases). There are 11 residues in the CDR3. Trimming pared 10 bases from V and 2 bases from J, leaving 9 bases between. CDR1 MNHNS and CDR2 SASEGT come from the germline V gene.

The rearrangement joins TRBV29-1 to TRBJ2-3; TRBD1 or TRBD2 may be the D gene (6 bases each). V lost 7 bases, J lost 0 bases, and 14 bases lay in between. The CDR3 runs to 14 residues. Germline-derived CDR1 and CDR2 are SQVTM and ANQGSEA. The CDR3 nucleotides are TGCAGCGAGCTGGGGGGCCCTAGCACAGATACGCAGTATTTT. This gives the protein CSELGGPSTDTQYF.

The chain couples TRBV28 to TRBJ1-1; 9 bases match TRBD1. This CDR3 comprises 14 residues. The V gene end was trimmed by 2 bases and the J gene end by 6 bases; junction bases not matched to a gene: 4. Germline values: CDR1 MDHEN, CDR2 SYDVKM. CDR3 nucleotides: TGTGCCAGCAGTTTAACCGGGACAGGGTCTGAAGCTTTCTTT. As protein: CASSLTGTGSEAFF.

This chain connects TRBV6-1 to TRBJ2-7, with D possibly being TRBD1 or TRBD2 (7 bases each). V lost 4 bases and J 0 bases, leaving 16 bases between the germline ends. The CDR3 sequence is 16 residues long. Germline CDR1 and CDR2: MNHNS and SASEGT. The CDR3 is CASSGSGGEASYEQYF. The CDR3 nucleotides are TGTGCCAGCAGTGGATCAGGGGGGGAAGCCTCCTACGAGCAGTACTTC.

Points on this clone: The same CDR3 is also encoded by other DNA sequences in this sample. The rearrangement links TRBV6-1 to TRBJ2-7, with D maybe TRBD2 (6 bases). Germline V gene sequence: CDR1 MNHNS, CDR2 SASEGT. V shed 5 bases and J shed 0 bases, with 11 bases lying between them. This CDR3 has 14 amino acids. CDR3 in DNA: TGTGCCAGCAGTCCCCGGGAGAGCTCCTACGAGCAGTACTTC. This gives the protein CASSPRESSYEQYF.

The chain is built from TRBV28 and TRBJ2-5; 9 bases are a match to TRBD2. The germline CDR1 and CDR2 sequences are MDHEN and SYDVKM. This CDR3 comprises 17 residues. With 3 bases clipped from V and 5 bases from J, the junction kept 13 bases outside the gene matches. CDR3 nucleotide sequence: TGTGCCAGCAGTTTGGGGGAAAGCGGGAGGCCCGGGGAGACCCAGTACTTC. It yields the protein CASSLGESGRPGETQYF. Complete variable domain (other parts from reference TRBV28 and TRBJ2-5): DVKVTQSSRYLVKRTGEKVFLECVQDMDHENMFWYRQDPGLGLRLIYFSYDVKMKEKGDIPEGYSVSREKKERFSLILESASTNQTSMYLCASSLGESGRPGETQYFGPGTRLLVL.

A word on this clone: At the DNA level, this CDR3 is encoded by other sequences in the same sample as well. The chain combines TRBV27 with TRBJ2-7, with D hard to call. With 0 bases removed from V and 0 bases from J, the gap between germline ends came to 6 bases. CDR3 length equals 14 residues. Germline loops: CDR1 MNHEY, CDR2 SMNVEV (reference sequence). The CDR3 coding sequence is TGTGCCAGCAGTTTATCGTCACCCTCCTACGAGCAGTACTTC. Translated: CASSLSSPSYEQYF.

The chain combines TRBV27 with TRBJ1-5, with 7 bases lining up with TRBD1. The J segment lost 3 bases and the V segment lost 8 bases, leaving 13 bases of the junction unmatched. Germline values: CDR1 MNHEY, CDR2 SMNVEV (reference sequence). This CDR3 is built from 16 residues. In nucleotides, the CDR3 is TGTGCCAGCCAACTCTACTGGGACAGCTCCAATCAGCCCCAGCATTTT. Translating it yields CASQLYWDSSNQPQHF.

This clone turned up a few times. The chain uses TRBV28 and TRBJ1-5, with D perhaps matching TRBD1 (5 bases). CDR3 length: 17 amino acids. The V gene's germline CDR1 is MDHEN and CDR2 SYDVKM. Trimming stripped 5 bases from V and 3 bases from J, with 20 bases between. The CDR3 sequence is CASSPPNPDSFNQPQHF. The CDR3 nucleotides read TGTGCCAGCAGTCCACCAAATCCAGACAGCTTCAATCAGCCCCAGCATTTT. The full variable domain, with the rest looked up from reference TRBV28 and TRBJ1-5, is DVKVTQSSRYLVKRTGEKVFLECVQDMDHENMFWYRQDPGLGLRLIYFSYDVKMKEKGDIPEGYSVSREKKERFSLILESASTNQTSMYLCASSPPNPDSFNQPQHFGDGTRLSIL.

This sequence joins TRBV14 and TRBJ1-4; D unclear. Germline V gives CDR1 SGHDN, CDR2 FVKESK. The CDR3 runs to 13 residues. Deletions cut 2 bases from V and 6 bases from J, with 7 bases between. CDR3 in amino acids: CASSQSRDEKLFF. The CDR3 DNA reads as TGTGCCAGCAGCCAAAGTAGGGATGAAAAACTGTTTTTT.

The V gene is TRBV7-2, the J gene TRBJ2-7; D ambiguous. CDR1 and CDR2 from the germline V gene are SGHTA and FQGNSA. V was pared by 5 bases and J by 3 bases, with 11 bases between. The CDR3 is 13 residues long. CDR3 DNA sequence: TGTGCCAGCAGCCGAGCACCGGGCTACGAGCAGTACTTC. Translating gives CASSRAPGYEQYF. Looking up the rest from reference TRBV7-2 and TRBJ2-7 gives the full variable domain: GAGVSQSPSNKVTEKGKDVELRCDPISGHTALYWYRQSLGQGLEFLIYFQGNSAPDKSGLPSDRFSAERTGGSVSTLTIQRTQQEDSAVYLCASSRAPGYEQYFGPGTRLTVT.

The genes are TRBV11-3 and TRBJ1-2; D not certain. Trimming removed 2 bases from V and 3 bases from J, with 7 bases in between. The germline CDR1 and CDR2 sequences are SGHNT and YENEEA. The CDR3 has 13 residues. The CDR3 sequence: CASSLPIHYGYTF. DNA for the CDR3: TGTGCCAGCAGCTTACCAATTCACTATGGCTACACCTTC. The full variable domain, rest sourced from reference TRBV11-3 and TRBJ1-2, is EAGVVQSPRYKIIEKKQPVAFWCNPISGHNTLYWYLQNLGQGPELLIRYENEEAVDDSQLPKDRFSAERLKGVDSTLKIQPAELGDSAVYLCASSLPIHYGYTFGSGTRLTVV.

The CDR3, as DNA: TGTGCCAGCAGCCTGACAGCGTTCTACGAGCAGTACTTC. This encodes CASSLTAFYEQYF. The rearrangement uses TRBV6-5 and TRBJ2-7; tentative D call: TRBD1 (5 bases). The germline V and J ends were trimmed by 6 bases and 3 bases, with 12 bases remaining between them. CDR1 is MNHEY, CDR2 SVGAGI, per germline. This CDR3 spans 13 amino acids.